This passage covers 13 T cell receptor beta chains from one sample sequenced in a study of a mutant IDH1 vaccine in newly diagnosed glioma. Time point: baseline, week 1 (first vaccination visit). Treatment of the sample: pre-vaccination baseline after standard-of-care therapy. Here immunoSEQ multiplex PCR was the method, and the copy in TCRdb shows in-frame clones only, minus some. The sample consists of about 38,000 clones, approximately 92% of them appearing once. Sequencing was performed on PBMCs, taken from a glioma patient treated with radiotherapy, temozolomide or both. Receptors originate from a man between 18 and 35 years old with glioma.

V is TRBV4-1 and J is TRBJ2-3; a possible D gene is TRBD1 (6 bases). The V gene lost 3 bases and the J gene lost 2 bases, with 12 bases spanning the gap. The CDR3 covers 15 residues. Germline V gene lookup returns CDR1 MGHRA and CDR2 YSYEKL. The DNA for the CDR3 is TGCGCCAGCAGCCAGCCTACAGGGAACACAGATACGCAGTATTTT. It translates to CASSQPTGNTDTQYF.

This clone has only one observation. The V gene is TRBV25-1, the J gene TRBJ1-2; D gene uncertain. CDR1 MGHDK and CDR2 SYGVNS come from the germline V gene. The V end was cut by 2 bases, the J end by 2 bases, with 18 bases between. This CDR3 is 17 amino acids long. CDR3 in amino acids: CASSEQVLEGMNYGYTF. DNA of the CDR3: TGTGCCAGCAGTGAACAGGTCCTCGAGGGAATGAACTATGGCTACACCTTC.

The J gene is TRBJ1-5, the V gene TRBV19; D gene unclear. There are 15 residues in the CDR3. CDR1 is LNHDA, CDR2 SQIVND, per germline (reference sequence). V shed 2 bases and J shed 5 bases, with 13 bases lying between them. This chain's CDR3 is CASSIRPEGHQPQHF. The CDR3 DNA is TGTGCCAGTAGTATACGACCCGAGGGTCATCAGCCCCAGCATTTT.

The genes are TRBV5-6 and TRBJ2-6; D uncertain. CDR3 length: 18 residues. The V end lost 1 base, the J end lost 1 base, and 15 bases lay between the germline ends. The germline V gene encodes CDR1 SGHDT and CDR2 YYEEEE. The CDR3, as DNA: TGTGCCAGCAGCTTGCGGTGGGCAGCCACATCTGGGGCCAACGTCCTGACTTTC. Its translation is CASSLRWAATSGANVLTF. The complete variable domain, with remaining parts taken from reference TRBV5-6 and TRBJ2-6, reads DAGVTQSPTHLIKTRGQQVTLRCSPKSGHDTVSWYQQALGQGPQFIFQYYEEEERQRGNFPDRFSGHQFPNYSSELNVNALLLGDSALYLCASSLRWAATSGANVLTFGAGSRLTVL.

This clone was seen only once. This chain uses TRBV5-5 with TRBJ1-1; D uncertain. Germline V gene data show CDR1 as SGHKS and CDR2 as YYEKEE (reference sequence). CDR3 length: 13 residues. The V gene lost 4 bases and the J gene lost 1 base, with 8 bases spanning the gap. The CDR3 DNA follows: TGTGCCAGCAGCAAGGGAGAGAACACTGAAGCTTTCTTT. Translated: CASSKGENTEAFF.

This CDR3 is CASSPEGLAGVGEQFF. In nucleotides, the CDR3 is TGTGCCAGTAGCCCTGAGGGACTAGCGGGAGTTGGTGAGCAGTTCTTC. This chain connects TRBV19 to TRBJ2-1; 14 bases fit TRBD2. V dropped 6 bases and J dropped 9; count of bases not matched to a gene: 10. Germline V gene sequence: CDR1 LNHDA, CDR2 SQIVND (reference sequence). The length of the CDR3 is 16 residues.

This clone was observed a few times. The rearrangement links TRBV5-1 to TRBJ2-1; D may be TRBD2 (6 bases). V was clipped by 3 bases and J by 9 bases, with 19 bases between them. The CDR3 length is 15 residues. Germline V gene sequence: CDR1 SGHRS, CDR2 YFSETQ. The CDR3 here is CASSSGGGFGGEQFF. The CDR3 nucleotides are TGCGCCAGCAGCTCCGGGGGAGGCTTCGGCGGTGAGCAGTTCTTC. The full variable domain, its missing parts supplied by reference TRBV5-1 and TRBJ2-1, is KAGVTQTPRYLIKTRGQQVTLSCSPISGHRSVSWYQQTPGQGLQFLFEYFSETQRNKGNFPGRFSGRQFSNSRSEMNVSTLELGDSALYLCASSSGGGFGGEQFFGPGTRLTVL.

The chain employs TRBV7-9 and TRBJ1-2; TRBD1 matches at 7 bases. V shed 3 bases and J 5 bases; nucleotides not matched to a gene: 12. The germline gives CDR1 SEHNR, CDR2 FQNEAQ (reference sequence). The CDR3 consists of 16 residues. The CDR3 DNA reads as TGTGCCAGCAGCTTTTTTGGGCCAGGGGGGGAGTATGGCTACACCTTC. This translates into CASSFFGPGGEYGYTF.

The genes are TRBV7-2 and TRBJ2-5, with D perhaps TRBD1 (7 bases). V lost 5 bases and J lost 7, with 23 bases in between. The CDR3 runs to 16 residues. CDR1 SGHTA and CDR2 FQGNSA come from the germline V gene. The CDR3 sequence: CASSPGGAGYGGTQYF. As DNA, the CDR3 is TGTGCCAGCAGCCCAGGGGGAGCGGGTTACGGAGGGACCCAGTACTTC.

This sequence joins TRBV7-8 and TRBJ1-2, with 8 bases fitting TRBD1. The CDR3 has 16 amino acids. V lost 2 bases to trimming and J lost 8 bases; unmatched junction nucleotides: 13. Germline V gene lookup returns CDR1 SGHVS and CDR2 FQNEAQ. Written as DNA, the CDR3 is TGTGCCAGCAGCTTATCGAGAGGCCAGGGGGCTTCGGGCTACACCTTC. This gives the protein CASSLSRGQGASGYTF.

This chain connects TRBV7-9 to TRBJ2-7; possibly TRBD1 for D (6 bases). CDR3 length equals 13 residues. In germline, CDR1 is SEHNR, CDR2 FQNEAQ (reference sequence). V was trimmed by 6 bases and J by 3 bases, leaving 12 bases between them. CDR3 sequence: CASSSGQNYEQYF. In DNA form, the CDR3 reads TGTGCCAGCAGTTCCGGACAGAACTACGAGCAGTACTTC. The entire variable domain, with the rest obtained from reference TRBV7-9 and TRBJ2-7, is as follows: DTGVSQNPRHKITKRGQNVTFRCDPISEHNRLYWYRQTLGQGPEFLTYFQNEAQLEKSRLLSDRFSAERPKGSFSTLEIQRTEQGDSAMYLCASSSGQNYEQYFGPGTRLTVT.

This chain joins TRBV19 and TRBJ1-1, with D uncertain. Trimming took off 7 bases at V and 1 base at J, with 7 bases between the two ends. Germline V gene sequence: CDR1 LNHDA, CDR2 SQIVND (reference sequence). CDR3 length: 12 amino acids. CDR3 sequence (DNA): TGTGCCAGTAATCGAGCGAACACTGAAGCTTTCTTT. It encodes CASNRANTEAFF.

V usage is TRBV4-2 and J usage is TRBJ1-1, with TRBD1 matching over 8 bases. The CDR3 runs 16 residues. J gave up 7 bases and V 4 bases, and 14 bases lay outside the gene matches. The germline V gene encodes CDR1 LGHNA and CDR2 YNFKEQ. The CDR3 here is CASSRGTGVFGGEAFF. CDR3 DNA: TGTGCCAGCAGCCGCGGGACAGGAGTGTTCGGGGGTGAAGCTTTCTTT.